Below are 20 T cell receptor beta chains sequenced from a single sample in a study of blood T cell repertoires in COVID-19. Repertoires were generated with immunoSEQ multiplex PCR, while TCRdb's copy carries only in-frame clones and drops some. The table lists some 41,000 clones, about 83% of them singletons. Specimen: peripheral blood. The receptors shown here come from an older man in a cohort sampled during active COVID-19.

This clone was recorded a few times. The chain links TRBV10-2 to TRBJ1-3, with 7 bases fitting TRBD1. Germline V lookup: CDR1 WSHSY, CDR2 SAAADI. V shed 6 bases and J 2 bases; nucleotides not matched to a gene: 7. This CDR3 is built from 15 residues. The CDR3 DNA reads TGCGCCAGCAGGGCCGACAGGGCGGCTGGAAACACCATATATTTT. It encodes CASRADRAAGNTIYF.

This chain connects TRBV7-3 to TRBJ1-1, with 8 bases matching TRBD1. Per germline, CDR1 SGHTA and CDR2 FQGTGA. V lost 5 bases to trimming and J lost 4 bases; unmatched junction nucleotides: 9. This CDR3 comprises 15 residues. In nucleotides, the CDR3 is TGTGCCAGCAGCACGCAGGGGGCTGGTATCACTGAAGCTTTCTTT. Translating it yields CASSTQGAGITEAFF.

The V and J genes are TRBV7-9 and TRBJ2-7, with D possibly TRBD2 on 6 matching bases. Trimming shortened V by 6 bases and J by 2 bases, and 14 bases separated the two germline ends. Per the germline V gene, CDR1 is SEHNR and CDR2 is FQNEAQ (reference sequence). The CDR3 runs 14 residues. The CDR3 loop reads CASSPMTRTYEQYF. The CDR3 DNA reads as TGTGCCAGCAGTCCAATGACTAGGACCTACGAGCAGTACTTC.

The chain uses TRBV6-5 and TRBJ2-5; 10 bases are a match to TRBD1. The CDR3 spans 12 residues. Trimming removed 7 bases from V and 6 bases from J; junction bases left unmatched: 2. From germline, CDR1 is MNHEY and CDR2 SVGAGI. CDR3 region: CASKTGGKTQYF. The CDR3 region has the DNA TGTGCCAGCAAGACAGGGGGCAAGACCCAGTACTTC.

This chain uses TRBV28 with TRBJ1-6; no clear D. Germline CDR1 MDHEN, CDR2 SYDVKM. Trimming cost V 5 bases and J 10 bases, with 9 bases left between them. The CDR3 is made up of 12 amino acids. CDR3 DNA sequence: TGTGCCAGCAGTCTAAACGGGTCACCCCTCCACTTT. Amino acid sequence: CASSLNGSPLHF.

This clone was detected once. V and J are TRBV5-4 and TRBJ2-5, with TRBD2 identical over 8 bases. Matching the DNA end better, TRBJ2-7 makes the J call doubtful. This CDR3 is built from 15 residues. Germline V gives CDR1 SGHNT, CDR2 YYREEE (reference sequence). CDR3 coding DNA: TGTGCCAGCAAACCAAGCGGGAGCAGGGCCTACGAGCAGTACTTC. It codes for CASKPSGSRAYEQYF.

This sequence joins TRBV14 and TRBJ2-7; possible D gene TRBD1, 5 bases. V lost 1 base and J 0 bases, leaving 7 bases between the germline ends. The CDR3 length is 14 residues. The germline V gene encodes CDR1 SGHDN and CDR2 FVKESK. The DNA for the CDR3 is TGTGCCAGCAGCCAAGGACAGTACTCCTACGAGCAGTACTTC. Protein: CASSQGQYSYEQYF.

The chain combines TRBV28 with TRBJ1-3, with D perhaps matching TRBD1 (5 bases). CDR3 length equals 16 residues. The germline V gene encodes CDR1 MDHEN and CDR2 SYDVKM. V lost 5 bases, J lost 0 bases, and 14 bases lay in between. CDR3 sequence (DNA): TGTGCCAGCAGTGCGCGGGACGCAAGCTCTGGAAACACCATATATTTT. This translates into CASSARDASSGNTIYF.

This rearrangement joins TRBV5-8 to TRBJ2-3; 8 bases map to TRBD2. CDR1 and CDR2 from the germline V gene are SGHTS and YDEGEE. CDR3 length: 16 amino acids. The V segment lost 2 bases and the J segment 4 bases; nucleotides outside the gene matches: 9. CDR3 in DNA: TGTGCCAGCAGCTTAGGACGGGGGGGTCGTGCAGATACGCAGTATTTT. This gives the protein CASSLGRGGRADTQYF.

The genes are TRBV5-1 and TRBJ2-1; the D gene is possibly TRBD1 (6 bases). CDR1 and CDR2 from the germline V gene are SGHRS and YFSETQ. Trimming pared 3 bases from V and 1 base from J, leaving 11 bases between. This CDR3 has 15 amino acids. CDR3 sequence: CASSSQGISYNEQFF. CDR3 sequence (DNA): TGCGCCAGCAGCTCCCAGGGGATATCCTACAATGAGCAGTTCTTC.

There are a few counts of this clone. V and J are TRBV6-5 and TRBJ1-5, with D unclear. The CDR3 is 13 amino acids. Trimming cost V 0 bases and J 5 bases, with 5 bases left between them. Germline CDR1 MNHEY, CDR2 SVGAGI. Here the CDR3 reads CASSYSPDQPQHF. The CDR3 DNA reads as TGTGCCAGCAGTTACTCCCCTGATCAGCCCCAGCATTTT.

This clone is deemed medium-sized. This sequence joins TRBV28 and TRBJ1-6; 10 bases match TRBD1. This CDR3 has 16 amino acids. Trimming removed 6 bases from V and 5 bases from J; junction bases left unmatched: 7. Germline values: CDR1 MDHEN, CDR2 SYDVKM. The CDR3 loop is CASRPSGTGDNSPLHF. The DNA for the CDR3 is TGTGCCAGCAGACCATCCGGGACAGGGGATAATTCACCCCTCCACTTT.

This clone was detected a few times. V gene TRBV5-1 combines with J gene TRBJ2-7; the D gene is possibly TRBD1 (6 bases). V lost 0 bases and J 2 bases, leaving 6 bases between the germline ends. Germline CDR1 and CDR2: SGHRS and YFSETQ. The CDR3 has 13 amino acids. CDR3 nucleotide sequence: TGCGCCAGCAGCTTGGACAGGGCCTACGAGCAGTACTTC. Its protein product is CASSLDRAYEQYF. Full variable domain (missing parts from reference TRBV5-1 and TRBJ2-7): KAGVTQTPRYLIKTRGQQVTLSCSPISGHRSVSWYQQTPGQGLQFLFEYFSETQRNKGNFPGRFSGRQFSNSRSEMNVSTLELGDSALYLCASSLDRAYEQYFGPGTRLTVT.

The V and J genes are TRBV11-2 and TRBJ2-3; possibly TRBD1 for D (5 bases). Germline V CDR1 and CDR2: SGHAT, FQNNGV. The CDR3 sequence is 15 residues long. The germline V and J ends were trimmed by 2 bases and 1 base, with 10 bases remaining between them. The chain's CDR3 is CASSLTGAGTDTQYF. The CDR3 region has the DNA TGTGCCAGCAGCTTAACTGGGGCGGGCACAGATACGCAGTATTTT.

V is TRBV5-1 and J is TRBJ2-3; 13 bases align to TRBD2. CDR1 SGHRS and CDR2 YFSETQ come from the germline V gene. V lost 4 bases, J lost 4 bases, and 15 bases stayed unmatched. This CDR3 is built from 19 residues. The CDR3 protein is CASSPASTSGRAPPDTQYF. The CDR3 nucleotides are TGCGCCAGCAGCCCGGCTAGTACTAGCGGGAGGGCCCCCCCAGATACGCAGTATTTT.

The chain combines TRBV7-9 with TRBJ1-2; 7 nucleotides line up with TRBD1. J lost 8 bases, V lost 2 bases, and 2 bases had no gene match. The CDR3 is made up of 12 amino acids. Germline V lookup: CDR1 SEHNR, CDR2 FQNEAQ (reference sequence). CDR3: CASSLLTGGYTF. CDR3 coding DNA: TGTGCCAGCAGCTTATTGACAGGGGGCTACACCTTC.

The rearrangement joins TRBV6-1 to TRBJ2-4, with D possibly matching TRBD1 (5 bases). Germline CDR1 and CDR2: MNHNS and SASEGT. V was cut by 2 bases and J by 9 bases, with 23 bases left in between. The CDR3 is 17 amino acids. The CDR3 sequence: CASSEPPFGQGHFIQYF. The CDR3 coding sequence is TGTGCCAGCAGTGAACCCCCCTTTGGGCAGGGTCATTTCATTCAGTACTTC.

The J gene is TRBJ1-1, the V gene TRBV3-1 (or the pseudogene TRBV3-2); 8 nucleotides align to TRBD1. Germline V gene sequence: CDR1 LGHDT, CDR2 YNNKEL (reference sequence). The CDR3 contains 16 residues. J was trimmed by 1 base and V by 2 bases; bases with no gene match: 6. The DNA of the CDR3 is TGTGCCAGCAGCCAAACAGGGGGGAAACGGAACACTGAAGCTTTCTTT. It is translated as CASSQTGGKRNTEAFF.

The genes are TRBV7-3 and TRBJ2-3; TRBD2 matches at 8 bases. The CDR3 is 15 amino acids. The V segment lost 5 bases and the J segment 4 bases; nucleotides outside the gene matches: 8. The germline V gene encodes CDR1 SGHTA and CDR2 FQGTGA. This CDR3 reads CASSPTGGNPDTQYF. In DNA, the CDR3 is TGTGCCAGCAGCCCGACGGGAGGGAACCCAGATACGCAGTATTTT.

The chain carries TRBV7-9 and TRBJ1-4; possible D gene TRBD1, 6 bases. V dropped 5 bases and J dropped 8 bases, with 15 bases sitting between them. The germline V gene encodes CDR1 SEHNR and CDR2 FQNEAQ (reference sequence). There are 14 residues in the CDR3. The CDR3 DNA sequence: TGTGCCAGCAGCCCGGTCCAGGGGTGGGAAAAACTGTTTTTT. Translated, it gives CASSPVQGWEKLFF.